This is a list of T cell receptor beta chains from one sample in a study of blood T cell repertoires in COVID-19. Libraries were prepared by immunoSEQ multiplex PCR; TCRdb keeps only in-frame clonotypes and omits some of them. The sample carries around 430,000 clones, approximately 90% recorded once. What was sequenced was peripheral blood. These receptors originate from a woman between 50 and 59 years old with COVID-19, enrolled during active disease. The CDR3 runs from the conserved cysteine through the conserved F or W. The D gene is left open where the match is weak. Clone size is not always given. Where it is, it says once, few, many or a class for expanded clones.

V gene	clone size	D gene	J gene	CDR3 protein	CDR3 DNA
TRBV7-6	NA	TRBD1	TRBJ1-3	CASSFRQGLVGNTIYF	TGTGCCAGCAGCTTCAGACAGGGCTTGGTGGGAAACACCATATATTTT
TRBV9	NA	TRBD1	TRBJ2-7	CASSASGTGIHEQYF	TGTGCCAGCAGCGCCTCCGGGACAGGTATACACGAGCAGTACTTC
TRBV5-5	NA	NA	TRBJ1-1	CASSLEEGIDEAFF	TGTGCCAGCAGCTTGGAGGAGGGAATAGATGAAGCTTTCTTT
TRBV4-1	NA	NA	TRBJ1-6	CASSHAQQTGNSPLHF	TGCGCCAGCAGCCACGCACAGCAAACTGGGAATTCACCCCTCCACTTT
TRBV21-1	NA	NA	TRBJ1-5	CASSIDSPNQPQHF	TGTGCCAGCAGCATAGACAGTCCTAATCAGCCCCAGCATTTT
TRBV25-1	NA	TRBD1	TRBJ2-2	CASTPRQGGGGELFF	TGTGCCAGCACCCCCCGACAGGGTGGGGGCGGGGAGCTGTTTTTT
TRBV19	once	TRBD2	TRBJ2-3	CASSIDQRGADTQYF	TGTGCCAGTAGTATAGATCAGCGGGGTGCAGATACGCAGTATTTT
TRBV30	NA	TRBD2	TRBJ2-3	CAWGSGGDTDTQYF	TGTGCCTGGGGTAGCGGGGGGGACACAGATACGCAGTATTTT
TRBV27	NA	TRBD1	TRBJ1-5	CASSSTGAPRLPQHF	TGTGCCAGCAGTTCAACAGGGGCCCCCAGGTTGCCCCAGCATTTT
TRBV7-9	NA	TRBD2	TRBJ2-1	CASSLRAGGTNEQFF	TGTGCCAGCAGCTTACGAGCGGGGGGGACCAATGAGCAGTTCTTC
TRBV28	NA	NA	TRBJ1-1	CASKSYTEAFF	TGTGCCAGCAAATCCTACACTGAAGCTTTCTTT
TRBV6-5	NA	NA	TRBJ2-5	CATTRQETQYF	TGTGCCACCACGAGGCAAGAGACCCAGTACTTC
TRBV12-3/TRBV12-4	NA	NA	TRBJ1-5	CASSLEGKEAQHF	TGTGCCAGCAGTTTGGAGGGGAAGGAAGCCCAGCATTTT
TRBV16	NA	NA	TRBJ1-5	CANSLSQGVNQPQHF	TGTGCCAACAGCCTCAGCCAGGGTGTCAATCAGCCCCAGCATTTT
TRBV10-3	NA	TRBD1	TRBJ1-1	CAITSTGEGTEAFF	TGTGCCATCACCTCGACAGGGGAGGGCACTGAAGCTTTCTTT
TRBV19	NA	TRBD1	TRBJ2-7	CASSPRTGGFSYEQYF	TGTGCCAGTAGTCCCAGAACAGGGGGCTTTTCCTACGAGCAGTACTTC
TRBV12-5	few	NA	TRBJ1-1	CASGLGPDEAFF	TGTGCTAGTGGTTTGGGGCCAGATGAAGCTTTCTTT
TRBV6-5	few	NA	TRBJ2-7	CASSPDMASEQYF	TGTGCCAGCAGTCCTGACATGGCCAGCGAGCAGTACTTC
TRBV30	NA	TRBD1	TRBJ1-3	CAWGQDRGNTIYF	TGTGCCTGGGGACAGGACAGGGGAAACACCATATATTTT
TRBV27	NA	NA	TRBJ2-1	CASTVSQPWQEQFF	TGTGCCAGCACCGTATCCCAACCCTGGCAGGAGCAGTTCTTC
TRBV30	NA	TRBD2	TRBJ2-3	CAWSEGLAPSTDTQYF	TGTGCCTGGAGTGAAGGACTAGCGCCAAGCACAGATACGCAGTATTTT
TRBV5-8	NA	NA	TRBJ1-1	CASSAGQYTMNTEAFF	TGTGCCAGCAGCGCAGGACAGTACACCATGAACACTGAAGCTTTCTTT
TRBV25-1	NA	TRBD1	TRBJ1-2	CASSGVDRVSYGYTF	TGTGCCAGCAGTGGGGTCGACAGGGTTTCTTATGGCTACACCTTC
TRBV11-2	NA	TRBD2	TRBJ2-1	CASSLGRVARLAGVRTFF	TGTGCCAGCAGCTTAGGCCGGGTTGCACGACTAGCGGGAGTCCGCACGTTCTTC
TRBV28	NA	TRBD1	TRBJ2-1	CASCLGTGSLGLHNEQFF	TGTGCCAGCTGCTTGGGGACAGGGTCACTTGGTTTGCACAATGAGCAGTTCTTC
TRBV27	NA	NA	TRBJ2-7	CASSLYSGSYSYEQYF	TGTGCCAGCAGTTTATATTCGGGGTCCTATTCCTACGAGCAGTACTTC
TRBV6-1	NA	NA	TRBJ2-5	CASSEMGAFGETQYF	TGTGCCAGCAGTGAAATGGGGGCCTTCGGGGAGACCCAGTACTTC
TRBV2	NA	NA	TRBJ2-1	CADSGDNEQFF	TGTGCCGACTCCGGGGACAATGAGCAGTTCTTC
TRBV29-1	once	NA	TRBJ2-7	CSVILQGGPVGGQYF	TGCAGCGTGATACTTCAGGGGGGCCCCGTTGGAGGGCAGTACTTC
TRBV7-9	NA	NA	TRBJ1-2	CASSPRDSANYGYTF	TGTGCCAGCAGCCCCCGGGATTCAGCTAACTATGGCTACACCTTC
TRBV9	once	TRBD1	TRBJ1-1	CASSSGTGNEAFF	TGTGCCAGCAGCTCCGGGACAGGCAATGAAGCTTTCTTT
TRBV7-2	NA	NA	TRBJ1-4	CASSLAGVQKLFF	TGTGCCAGCAGCTTAGCCGGGGTTCAAAAACTGTTTTTT
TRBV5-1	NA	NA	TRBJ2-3	CASSSPGPGDTQYF	TGCGCCAGCAGCTCCCCGGGTCCAGGGGATACGCAGTATTTT
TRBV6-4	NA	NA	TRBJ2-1	CASSDSRSSYNEQFF	TGTGCCAGCAGTGACTCGAGGTCCAGTTACAATGAGCAGTTCTTC
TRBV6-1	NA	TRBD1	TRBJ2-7	CASSEGAGGFSEQYF	TGTGCCAGCAGTGAAGGGGCAGGGGGCTTCTCCGAGCAGTACTTC
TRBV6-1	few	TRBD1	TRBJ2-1	CASSEAWTGAYNEQFF	TGTGCCAGCAGTGAAGCTTGGACAGGAGCCTACAATGAGCAGTTCTTC